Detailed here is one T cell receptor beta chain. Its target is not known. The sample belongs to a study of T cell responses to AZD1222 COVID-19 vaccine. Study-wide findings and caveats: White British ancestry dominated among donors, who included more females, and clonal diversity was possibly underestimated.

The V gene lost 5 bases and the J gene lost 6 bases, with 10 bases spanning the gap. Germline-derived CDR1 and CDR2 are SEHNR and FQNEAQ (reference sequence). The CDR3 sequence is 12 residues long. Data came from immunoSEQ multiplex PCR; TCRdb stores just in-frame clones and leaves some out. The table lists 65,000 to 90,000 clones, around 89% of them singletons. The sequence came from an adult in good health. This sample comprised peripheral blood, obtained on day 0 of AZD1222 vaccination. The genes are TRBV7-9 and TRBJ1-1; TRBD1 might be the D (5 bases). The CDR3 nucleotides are TGTGCCAGCAGCGAGGACAAACCTGAAGCTTTCTTT. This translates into CASSEDKPEAFF.